This T cell receptor (beta chain) was recovered during a study of beta chain features in type 1 diabetes. CDR3 length: 17 residues. Germline loops: CDR1 SGHRS, CDR2 YFSETQ. Deletions cut 4 bases from V and 4 bases from J, with 21 bases between. There are a few counts of this clone. All sorted populations exceeded 95% purity. The whole isolated RNA underwent reverse transcription, so sequencing captured expressed TCRB transcripts. Here immunoSEQ multiplex PCR was the method, and the copy in TCRdb shows in-frame clones only, minus some. This table holds approximately 170,000 clones, about 9.1% found once.

This clonotype originated in a woman between 18 and 29 years old in good health. This rearrangement joins TRBV5-1 to TRBJ2-1; D is possibly TRBD2 (5 bases). The sequenced material came from central memory CD4+ T cells from blood. The CDR3 DNA is TGCGCCAGCAGCATACCCCCGAGGGCAGTCGAATACAATGAGCAGTTCTTC. Amino acids: CASSIPPRAVEYNEQFF.